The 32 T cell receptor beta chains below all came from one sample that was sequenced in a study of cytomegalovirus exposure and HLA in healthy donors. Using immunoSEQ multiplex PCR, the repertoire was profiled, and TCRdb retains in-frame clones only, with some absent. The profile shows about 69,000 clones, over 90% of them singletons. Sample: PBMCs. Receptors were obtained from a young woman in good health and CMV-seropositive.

CDR3 protein: CASSLSGDSLGDEQYF. CDR3 bases: TGTGCCAGCAGTTTATCGGGGGACAGCCTGGGAGACGAGCAGTACTTC. The gene calls are TRBV28 and TRBJ2-7; tentative D call: TRBD1 (7 bases). Germline V gene lookup returns CDR1 MDHEN and CDR2 SYDVKM. The V gene lost 1 base and the J gene lost 5 bases, with 18 bases spanning the gap. CDR3 length: 16 amino acids.

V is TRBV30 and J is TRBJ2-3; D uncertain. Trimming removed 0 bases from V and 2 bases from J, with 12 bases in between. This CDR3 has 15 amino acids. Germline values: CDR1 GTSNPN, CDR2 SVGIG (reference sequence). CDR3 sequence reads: CAWSVERSATDTQYF. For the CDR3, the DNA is TGTGCCTGGAGTGTAGAGAGGTCTGCCACAGATACGCAGTATTTT.

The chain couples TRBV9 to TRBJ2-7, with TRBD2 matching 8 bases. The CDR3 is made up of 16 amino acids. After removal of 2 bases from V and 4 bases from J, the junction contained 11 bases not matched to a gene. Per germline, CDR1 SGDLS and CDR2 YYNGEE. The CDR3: CASSVEGKAGAYEQYF. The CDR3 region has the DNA TGTGCCAGCAGCGTCGAGGGAAAAGCGGGAGCTTACGAGCAGTACTTC.

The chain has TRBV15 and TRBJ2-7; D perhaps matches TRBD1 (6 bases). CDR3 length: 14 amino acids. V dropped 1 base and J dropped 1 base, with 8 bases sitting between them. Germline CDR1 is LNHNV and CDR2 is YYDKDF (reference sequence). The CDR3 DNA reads TGTGCCACCAGCAGAGCCAGGGGATCCTACGAGCAGTACTTC. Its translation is CATSRARGSYEQYF.

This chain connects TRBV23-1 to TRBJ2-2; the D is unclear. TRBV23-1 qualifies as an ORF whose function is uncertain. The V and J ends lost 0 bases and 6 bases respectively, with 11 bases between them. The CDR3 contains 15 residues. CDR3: CASSQSSNPPGELFF. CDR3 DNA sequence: TGCGCCAGCAGTCAATCGTCTAACCCACCCGGGGAGCTGTTTTTT.

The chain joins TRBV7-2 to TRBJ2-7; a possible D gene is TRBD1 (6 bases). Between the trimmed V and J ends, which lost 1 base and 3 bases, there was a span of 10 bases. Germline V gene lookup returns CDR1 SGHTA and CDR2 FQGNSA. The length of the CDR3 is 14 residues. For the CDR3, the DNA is TGTGCCAGCAGCTTAGAGGACAGAGGCTACGAGCAGTACTTC. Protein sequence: CASSLEDRGYEQYF.

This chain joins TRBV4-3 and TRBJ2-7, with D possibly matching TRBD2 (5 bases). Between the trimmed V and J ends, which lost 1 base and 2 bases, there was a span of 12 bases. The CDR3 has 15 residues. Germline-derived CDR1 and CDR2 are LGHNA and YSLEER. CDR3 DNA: TGCGCCAGCAGCCAAGGGGTGGGAGAAGCCTACGAGCAGTACTTC. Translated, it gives CASSQGVGEAYEQYF.

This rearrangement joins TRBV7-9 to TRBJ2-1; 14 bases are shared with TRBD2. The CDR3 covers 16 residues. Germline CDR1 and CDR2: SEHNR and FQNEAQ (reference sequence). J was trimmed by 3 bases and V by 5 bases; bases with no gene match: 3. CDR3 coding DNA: TGTGCCAGCAGCGGAGGGACTAGCGGGAGCTACAATGAGCAGTTCTTC. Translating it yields CASSGGTSGSYNEQFF.

CDR3 in DNA: TGTGCCAGCAGCTTGGAAACAGGGGGCAACACTGAAGCTTTCTTT. Protein product: CASSLETGGNTEAFF. The chain couples TRBV5-4 to TRBJ1-1, with 9 bases identical to TRBD1. This CDR3 is 15 amino acids long. Germline CDR1 SGHNT, CDR2 YYREEE (reference sequence). The V and J ends lost 0 bases and 2 bases, in that order; junction bases with no gene match: 2.

In DNA form, the CDR3 reads TGTGCCAGCAGTTTATCGTGGGCTAGCCGCTACAATGAGCAGTTCTTC. This codes for CASSLSWASRYNEQFF. The chain links TRBV27 to TRBJ2-1, with D maybe TRBD2 (5 bases). With 0 bases removed from V and 3 bases from J, the gap between germline ends came to 12 bases. The CDR3 totals 16 residues. Germline values: CDR1 MNHEY, CDR2 SMNVEV (reference sequence).

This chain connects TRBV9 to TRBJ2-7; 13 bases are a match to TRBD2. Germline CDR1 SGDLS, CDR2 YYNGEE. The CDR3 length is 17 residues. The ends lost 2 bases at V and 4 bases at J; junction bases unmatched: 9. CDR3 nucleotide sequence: TGTGCCAGCAGCGTCAACCCCGGACTAGCGGGAGATTACGAGCAGTACTTC. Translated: CASSVNPGLAGDYEQYF.

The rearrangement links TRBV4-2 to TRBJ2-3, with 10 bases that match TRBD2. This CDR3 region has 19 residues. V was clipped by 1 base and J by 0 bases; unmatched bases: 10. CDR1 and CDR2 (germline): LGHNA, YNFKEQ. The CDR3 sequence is CASSQVGLAGDISTDTQYF. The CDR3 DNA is TGTGCCAGCAGCCAAGTTGGGCTAGCGGGAGATATCAGCACAGATACGCAGTATTTT.

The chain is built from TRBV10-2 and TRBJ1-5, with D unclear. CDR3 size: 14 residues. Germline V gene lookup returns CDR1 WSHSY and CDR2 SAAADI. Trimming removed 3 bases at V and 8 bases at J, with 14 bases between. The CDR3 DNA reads TGCGCCAGCAGTGACTCCGGGATAGAAAAGCCCCAGCATTTT. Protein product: CASSDSGIEKPQHF.

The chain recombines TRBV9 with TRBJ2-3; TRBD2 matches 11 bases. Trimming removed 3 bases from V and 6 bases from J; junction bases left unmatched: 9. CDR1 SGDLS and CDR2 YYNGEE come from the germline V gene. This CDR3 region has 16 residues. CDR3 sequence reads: CASSAPTSGSEDTQYF. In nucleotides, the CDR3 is TGTGCCAGCAGCGCTCCTACTAGCGGGAGTGAGGATACGCAGTATTTT.

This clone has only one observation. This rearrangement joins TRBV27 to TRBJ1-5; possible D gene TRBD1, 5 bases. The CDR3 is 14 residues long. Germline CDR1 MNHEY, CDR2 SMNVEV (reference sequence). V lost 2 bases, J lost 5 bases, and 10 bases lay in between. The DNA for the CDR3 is TGTGCCAGCAGTTTAACGGGGGAGGATCAGCCCCAGCATTTT. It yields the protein CASSLTGEDQPQHF.

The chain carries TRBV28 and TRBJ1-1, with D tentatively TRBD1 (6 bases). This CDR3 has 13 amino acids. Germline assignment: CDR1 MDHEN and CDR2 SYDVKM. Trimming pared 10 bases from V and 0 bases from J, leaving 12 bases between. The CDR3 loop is CATVGQMNTEAFF. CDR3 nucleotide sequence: TGTGCCACCGTTGGACAGATGAACACTGAAGCTTTCTTT.

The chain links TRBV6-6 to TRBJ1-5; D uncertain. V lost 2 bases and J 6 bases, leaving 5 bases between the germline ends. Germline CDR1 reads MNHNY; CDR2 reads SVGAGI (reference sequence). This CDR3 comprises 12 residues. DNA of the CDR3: TGTGCCAGCAGTTACCGCGCTCAGCCCCAGCATTTT. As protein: CASSYRAQPQHF.

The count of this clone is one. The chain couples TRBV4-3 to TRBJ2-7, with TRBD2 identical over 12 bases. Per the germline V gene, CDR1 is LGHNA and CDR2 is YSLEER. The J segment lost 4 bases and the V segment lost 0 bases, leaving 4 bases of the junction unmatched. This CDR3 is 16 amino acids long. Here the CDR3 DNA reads TGCGCCAGCAGCCAAGACGGAACTAGCGGGAGGTACGAGCAGTACTTC. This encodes CASSQDGTSGRYEQYF.

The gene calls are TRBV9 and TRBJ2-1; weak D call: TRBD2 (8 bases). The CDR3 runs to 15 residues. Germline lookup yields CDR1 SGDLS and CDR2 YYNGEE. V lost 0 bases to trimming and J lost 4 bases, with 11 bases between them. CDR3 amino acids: CASSVVAGQYNEQFF. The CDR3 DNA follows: TGTGCCAGCAGCGTAGTAGCGGGACAGTACAATGAGCAGTTCTTC.

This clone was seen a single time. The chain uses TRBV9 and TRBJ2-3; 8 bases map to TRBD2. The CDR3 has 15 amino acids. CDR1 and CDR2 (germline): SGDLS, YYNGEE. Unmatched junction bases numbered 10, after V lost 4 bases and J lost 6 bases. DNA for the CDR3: TGTGCCAGCAGCTCCCAAGCGGGAGAGAAGGATACGCAGTATTTT. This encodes CASSSQAGEKDTQYF. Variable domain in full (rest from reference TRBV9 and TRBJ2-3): DSGVTQTPKHLITATGQRVTLRCSPRSGDLSVYWYQQSLDQGLQFLIQYYNGEERAKGNILERFSAQQFPDLHSELNLSSLELGDSALYFCASSSQAGEKDTQYFGPGTRLTVL.

Here the CDR3 DNA reads TGTGCCAGCAGCTTAGGGGCGGGAGGGGGGACCCAGTACTTC. Protein sequence: CASSLGAGGGTQYF. V usage is TRBV7-6 and J usage is TRBJ2-5; 9 positions match TRBD2. Trimming took 1 base from V and 7 from J; bases not matched to a gene: 4. The CDR3 is 14 residues long. Germline V gene lookup returns CDR1 SGHVS and CDR2 FNYEAQ.

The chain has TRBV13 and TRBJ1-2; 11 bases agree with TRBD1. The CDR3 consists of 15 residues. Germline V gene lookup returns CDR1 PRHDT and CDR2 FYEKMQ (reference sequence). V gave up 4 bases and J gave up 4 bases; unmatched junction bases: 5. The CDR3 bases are TGTGCCAGCAGCTCCCGGGACAGGGGGATCTATGGCTACACCTTC. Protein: CASSSRDRGIYGYTF.

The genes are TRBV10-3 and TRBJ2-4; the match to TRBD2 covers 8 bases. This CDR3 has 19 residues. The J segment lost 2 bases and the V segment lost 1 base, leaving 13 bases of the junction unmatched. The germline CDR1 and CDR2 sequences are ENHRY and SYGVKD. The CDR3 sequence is CAISEFHTPGGATKNIQYF. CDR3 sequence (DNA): TGTGCCATCAGTGAGTTCCACACTCCGGGGGGGGCGACCAAAAACATTCAGTACTTC.

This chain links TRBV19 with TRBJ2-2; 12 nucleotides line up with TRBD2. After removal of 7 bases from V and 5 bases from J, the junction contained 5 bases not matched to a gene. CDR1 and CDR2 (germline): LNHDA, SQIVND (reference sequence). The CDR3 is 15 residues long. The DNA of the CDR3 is TGTGCCAGTATAACTAGCGGGAGGATAACCGGGGAGCTGTTTTTT. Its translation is CASITSGRITGELFF.

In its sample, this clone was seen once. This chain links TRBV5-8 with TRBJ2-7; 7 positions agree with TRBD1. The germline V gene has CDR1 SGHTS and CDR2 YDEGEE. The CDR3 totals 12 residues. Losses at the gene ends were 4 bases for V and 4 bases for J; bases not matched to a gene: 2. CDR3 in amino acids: CASSRDRYEQYF. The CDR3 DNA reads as TGTGCCAGCAGCCGGGACAGATACGAGCAGTACTTC.

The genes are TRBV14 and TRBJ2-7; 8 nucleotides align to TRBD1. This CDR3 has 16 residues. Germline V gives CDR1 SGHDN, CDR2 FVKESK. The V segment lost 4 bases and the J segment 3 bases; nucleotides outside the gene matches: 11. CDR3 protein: CASSPDRDRHYYEQYF. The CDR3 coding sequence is TGTGCCAGCAGCCCTGACCGGGACAGGCATTACTACGAGCAGTACTTC.

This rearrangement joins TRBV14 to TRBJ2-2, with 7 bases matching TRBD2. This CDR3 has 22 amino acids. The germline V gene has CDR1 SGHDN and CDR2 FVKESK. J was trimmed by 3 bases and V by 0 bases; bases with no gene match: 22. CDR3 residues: CASSQERISRASGLAHTGELFF. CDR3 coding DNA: TGTGCCAGCAGCCAAGAAAGAATAAGTCGGGCTAGCGGTCTCGCGCACACCGGGGAGCTGTTTTTT.

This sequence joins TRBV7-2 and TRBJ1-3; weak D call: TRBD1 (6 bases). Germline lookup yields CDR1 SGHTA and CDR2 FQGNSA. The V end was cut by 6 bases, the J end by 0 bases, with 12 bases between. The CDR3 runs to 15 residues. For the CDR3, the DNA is TGTGCCAGCAGATCTACAGGGTACTCTGGAAACACCATATATTTT. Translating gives CASRSTGYSGNTIYF.

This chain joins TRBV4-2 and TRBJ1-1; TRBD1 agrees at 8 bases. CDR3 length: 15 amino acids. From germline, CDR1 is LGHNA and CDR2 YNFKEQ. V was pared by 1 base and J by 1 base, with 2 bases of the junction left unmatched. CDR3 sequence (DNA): TGTGCCAGCAGCCAAGTAGGACAGGGGAACACTGAAGCTTTCTTT. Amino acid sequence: CASSQVGQGNTEAFF.

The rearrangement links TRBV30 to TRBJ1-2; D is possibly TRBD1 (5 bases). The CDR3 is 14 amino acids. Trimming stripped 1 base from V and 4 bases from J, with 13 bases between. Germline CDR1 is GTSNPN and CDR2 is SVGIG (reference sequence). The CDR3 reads CAWSGTFFGYGYTF. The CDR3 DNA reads TGTGCCTGGAGTGGGACATTTTTCGGCTATGGCTACACCTTC.

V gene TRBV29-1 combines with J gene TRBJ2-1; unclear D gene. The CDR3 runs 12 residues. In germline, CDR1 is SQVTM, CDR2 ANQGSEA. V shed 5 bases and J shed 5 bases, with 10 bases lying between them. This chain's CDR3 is CSVRIANNEQFF. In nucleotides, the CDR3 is TGCAGCGTTAGAATAGCAAACAATGAGCAGTTCTTC.

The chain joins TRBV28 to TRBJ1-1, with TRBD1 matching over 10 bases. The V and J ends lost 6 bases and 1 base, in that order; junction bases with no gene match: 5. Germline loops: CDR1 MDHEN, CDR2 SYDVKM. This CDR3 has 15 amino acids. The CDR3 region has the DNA TGTGCCAGCAGCCCCGGGACAGGGGAGAACACTGAAGCTTTCTTT. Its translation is CASSPGTGENTEAFF. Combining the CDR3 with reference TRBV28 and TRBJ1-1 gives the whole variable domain DVKVTQSSRYLVKRTGEKVFLECVQDMDHENMFWYRQDPGLGLRLIYFSYDVKMKEKGDIPEGYSVSREKKERFSLILESASTNQTSMYLCASSPGTGENTEAFFGQGTRLTVV.